One and the same sample provided the 11 T cell receptor beta chains below, sequenced in a study of T cell changes during pregnancy in multiple sclerosis. Libraries were prepared by immunoSEQ multiplex PCR; TCRdb keeps only in-frame clonotypes and omits some of them. The data contain approximately 50,000 clones, around 93% of them singletons. The specimen comprised CD8+ T cells from peripheral blood mononuclear cells, sampled after pregnancy. The source of these receptors is a female donor with multiple sclerosis, enrolled in a pregnancy study.

The chain carries TRBV19 and TRBJ1-1; D ambiguous. Germline V gene sequence: CDR1 LNHDA, CDR2 SQIVND (reference sequence). CDR3 length: 14 amino acids. Trimming cost V 3 bases and J 7 bases, with 15 bases left between them. The CDR3 sequence: CASSIDQETLEAFF. Written as DNA, the CDR3 is TGTGCCAGTAGTATTGACCAGGAAACCCTTGAAGCTTTCTTT.

This rearrangement joins TRBV11-2 to TRBJ2-3; TRBD2 agrees at 15 bases. The germline V gene has CDR1 SGHAT and CDR2 FQNNGV. V shed 8 bases and J 1 base; nucleotides not matched to a gene: 4. The CDR3 loop spans 16 amino acids. The CDR3, as DNA: TGTGCCAGCGGGGGGACTAGCGGGGGGCGCACAGATACGCAGTATTTT. Translated, it gives CASGGTSGGRTDTQYF.

The V gene is TRBV6-5, the J gene TRBJ1-1; 10 nucleotides align to TRBD1. The germline CDR1 and CDR2 sequences are MNHEY and SVGAGI. Trimming took 0 bases from V and 5 from J; bases not matched to a gene: 3. This CDR3 is built from 15 residues. The CDR3 coding sequence is TGTGCCAGCAGTTACTCGGACAGGGGGTATACTGAAGCTTTCTTT. Protein sequence: CASSYSDRGYTEAFF.

The gene calls are TRBV27 and TRBJ2-7; 9 positions agree with TRBD1. This CDR3 region has 15 residues. Germline V gene data show CDR1 as MNHEY and CDR2 as SMNVEV (reference sequence). The ends lost 4 bases at V and 5 bases at J; junction bases unmatched: 9. The CDR3 coding sequence is TGTGCCAGCAGTTCAGTAGGGACAGGGATCAACGAGCAGTACTTC. Amino acids: CASSSVGTGINEQYF.

Notes on this clone: Germline is not matched at one junction end, which may reflect a read error. As DNA, the CDR3 is TGTGCCATCAGTGACGGGGCGGGGCGGGGGCCCCCGATACATTTT. This sequence encodes CAISDGAGRGPPIHF. V and J are TRBV10-3 and TRBJ2-3; tentatively, D is TRBD2 (7 bases). Germline V gene sequence: CDR1 ENHRY, CDR2 SYGVKD. The CDR3 contains 15 residues.

This chain joins TRBV7-5 and TRBJ1-6. TRBV7-5 corresponds to a pseudogene. This CDR3 has 19 residues. CDR3 sequence: CARIQNSRLGSSYNSPLHF. Here the CDR3 DNA reads TGTGCCAGAATCCAAAATTCACGGCTTGGGAGCTCCTATAATTCACCCCTCCACTTT.

CDR3 loop: CASSFGSGEQFF. Written as DNA, the CDR3 is TGTGCCAGCAGCTTCGGGTCGGGAGAGCAGTTCTTC. The chain carries TRBV5-6 and TRBJ2-1; D is perhaps TRBD2 (5 bases). CDR3 size: 12 residues. Germline values: CDR1 SGHDT, CDR2 YYEEEE. V lost 2 bases and J 10 bases, leaving 10 bases between the germline ends.

The chain combines TRBV14 with TRBJ2-1; a possible D gene is TRBD2 (6 bases). The CDR3 covers 16 residues. Germline V lookup: CDR1 SGHDN, CDR2 FVKESK. V lost 4 bases and J 4 bases, leaving 17 bases between the germline ends. CDR3 in amino acids: CASSPLAGQTYNEQFF. CDR3 DNA: TGTGCCAGCAGCCCCCTGGCGGGGCAGACGTACAATGAGCAGTTCTTC. Drawing the rest from reference TRBV14 and TRBJ2-1, the complete variable domain is EAGVTQFPSHSVIEKGQTVTLRCDPISGHDNLYWYRRVMGKEIKFLLHFVKESKQDESGMPNNRFLAERTGGTYSTLKVQPAELEDSGVYFCASSPLAGQTYNEQFFGPGTRLTVL.

This chain links TRBV11-3 with TRBJ2-1, with TRBD1 as a possible D gene (5 bases). Trimming left V 0 bases short and J 10 bases short, with 16 bases between. Germline values: CDR1 SGHNT, CDR2 YENEEA. This CDR3 region has 15 residues. CDR3 coding DNA: TGTGCCAGCAGCTTAGATAATATAGGGTCAGGGGAGCAGTTCTTC. Encoded protein: CASSLDNIGSGEQFF.

The chain has TRBV27 and TRBJ1-1; D perhaps matches TRBD1 (5 bases). Germline V gene lookup returns CDR1 MNHEY and CDR2 SMNVEV (reference sequence). The germline V and J ends were trimmed by 3 bases and 4 bases, with 12 bases remaining between them. The CDR3 consists of 14 residues. The CDR3 loop reads CASSFLGGGTEAFF. In nucleotides, the CDR3 is TGTGCCAGCAGTTTCCTTGGGGGGGGCACTGAAGCTTTCTTT.

This sequence joins TRBV6-5 and TRBJ2-1; TRBD1 aligns across 8 bases. Per germline, CDR1 MNHEY and CDR2 SVGAGI. This CDR3 is 16 amino acids long. J lost 3 bases, V lost 0 bases, and 4 bases had no gene match. CDR3 region: CASSYSGTGLYNEQFF. DNA for the CDR3: TGTGCCAGCAGTTACTCGGGGACAGGTCTCTACAATGAGCAGTTCTTC.